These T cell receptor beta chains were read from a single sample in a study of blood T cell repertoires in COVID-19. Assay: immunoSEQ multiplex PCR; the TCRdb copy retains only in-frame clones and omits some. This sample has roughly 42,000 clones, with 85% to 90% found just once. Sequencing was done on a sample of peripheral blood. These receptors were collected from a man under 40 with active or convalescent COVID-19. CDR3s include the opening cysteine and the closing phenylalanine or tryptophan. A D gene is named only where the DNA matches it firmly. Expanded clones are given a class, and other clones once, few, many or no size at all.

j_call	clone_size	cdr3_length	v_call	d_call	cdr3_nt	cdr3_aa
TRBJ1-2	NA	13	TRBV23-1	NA	TGCGCCAGCGGCATTAAAGCTAACTATGGCTACACCTTC	CASGIKANYGYTF
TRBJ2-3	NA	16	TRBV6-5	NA	TGTGCCAGCAGTTACTTGGTCGGGGGTGTCACAGATACGCAGTATTTT	CASSYLVGGVTDTQYF
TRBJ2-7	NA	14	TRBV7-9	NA	TGTGCCAGCAGCTTCAGTTGGGAGCACTACGAGCAGTACTTC	CASSFSWEHYEQYF
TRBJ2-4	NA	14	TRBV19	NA	NA	CASSTVGSGSREYF
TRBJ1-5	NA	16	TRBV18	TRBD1	TGTGCCAGCTCACCTCCGGGACAGGGGGCGAGCGGGCCCCAGCATTTT	CASSPPGQGASGPQHF
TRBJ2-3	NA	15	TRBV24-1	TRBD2	TGTGCCACCAGTGGGGTAGCGGGACGGACAGATACGCAGTATTTT	CATSGVAGRTDTQYF
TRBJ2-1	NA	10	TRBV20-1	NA	TGCAGTGTCGCGCGGGGAAGTCAGTTCTTC	CSVARGSQFF
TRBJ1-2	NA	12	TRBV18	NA	TGTGCCAGCTCACCAAGCGCGCAGGGCTACACCTTC	CASSPSAQGYTF
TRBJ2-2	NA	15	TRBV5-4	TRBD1	TGTGCCAGCAGCTTTAGACAGGGTAGTACCGGGGAGCTGTTTTTT	CASSFRQGSTGELFF
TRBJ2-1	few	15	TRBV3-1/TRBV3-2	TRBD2	TGTGCCAGCAGCCATTTAGCGGGAGGGCGCAATGAGCAGTTCTTC	CASSHLAGGRNEQFF
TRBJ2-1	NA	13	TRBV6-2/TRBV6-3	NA	TGTGCCAGCAGTTCCCCGAACTACGATGAGCAGTTCTTC	CASSSPNYDEQFF
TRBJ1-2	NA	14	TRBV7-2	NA	TGTGCCAGCAGCTTAGAGGGGGGGGCGACTGGCTACACCTTC	CASSLEGGATGYTF
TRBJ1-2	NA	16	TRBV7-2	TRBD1	TGTGCCAGCAGCTTAGGAGGGGGACAGGGGGCAGTGGGCTACACCTTC	CASSLGGGQGAVGYTF
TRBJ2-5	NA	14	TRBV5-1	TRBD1	TGCGCCAGCAGTCGGGACAGGACACAAGAGACCCAGTACTTC	CASSRDRTQETQYF
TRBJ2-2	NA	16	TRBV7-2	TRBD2	TGTGCCAGCAGCCGGTGGGCGGGAGTTTCACCCGGGGAGCTGTTTTTT	CASSRWAGVSPGELFF
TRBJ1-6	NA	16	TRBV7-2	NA	TGTGCCAGCAGCTTCTCGGGAAACTCCTATAATTCACCCCTCCACTTT	CASSFSGNSYNSPLHF
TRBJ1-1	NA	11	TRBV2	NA	TGTGCCAGCAGTCTAAATATTGAAGCTTTCTTT	CASSLNIEAFF
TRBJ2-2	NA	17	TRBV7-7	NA	TGTGCCAGCAGCTTAACGAACAGCCCTCTTAGTGGCGGGGAGCTGTTTTTT	CASSLTNSPLSGGELFF
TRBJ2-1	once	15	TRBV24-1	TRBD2	TGTGCCACCAGTGATTTCATAGCGGGAGCAGATGAGCAGTTCTTC	CATSDFIAGADEQFF
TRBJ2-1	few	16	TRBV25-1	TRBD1	TGTGCCAGCAGTACACTCCAGGGGGCGAACTACAATGAGCAGTTCTTC	CASSTLQGANYNEQFF
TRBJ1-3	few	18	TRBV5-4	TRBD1	TGTGCCAGCAGCTTGGCGGAACAGGGGGCGCGTGTCGGAAACACCATATATTTT	CASSLAEQGARVGNTIYF
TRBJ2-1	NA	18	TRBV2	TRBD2	TGTGCCAGCAGCACGCCTAGCGGGGGGGCACCCTCCTACAATGAGCAGTTCTTC	CASSTPSGGAPSYNEQFF
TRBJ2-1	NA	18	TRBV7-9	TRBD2	TGTGCCAGCAGCCCCTGGACTAGCGGCGGTGCCTCCTACAATGAGCAGTTCTTC	CASSPWTSGGASYNEQFF
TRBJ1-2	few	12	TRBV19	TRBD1	TGTGCCACCCAGACAGGGGCGCGTGGCTACACCTTC	CATQTGARGYTF
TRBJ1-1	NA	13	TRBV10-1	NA	TGCGCCAGCAGGGACAACATGAACACTGAAGCTTTCTTT	CASRDNMNTEAFF
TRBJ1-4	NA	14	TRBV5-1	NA	TGCGCCAGCAGCTTGGCCTCAACTAATGAAAAACTGTTTTTT	CASSLASTNEKLFF
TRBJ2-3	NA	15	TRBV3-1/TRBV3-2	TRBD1	TGTGCCAGCAGCCAAGGACAGGGGGAGACAGATACGCAGTATTTT	CASSQGQGETDTQYF
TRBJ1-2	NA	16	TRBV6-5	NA	TGTGCCAGCAGTTCCCATTCCGGGATCCTCATCTATGGCTACACCTTC	CASSSHSGILIYGYTF
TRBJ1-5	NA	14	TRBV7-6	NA	TGTGCCAGCAGCTTAGGTGTAGGCAATCAGCCCCAGCATTTT	CASSLGVGNQPQHF
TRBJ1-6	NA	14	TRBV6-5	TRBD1	TGTGCCAGCAACCCCGGGACAGTTAATTCACCCCTCCACTTT	CASNPGTVNSPLHF
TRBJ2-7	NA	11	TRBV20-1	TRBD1	TGCAGTGCCTCAGGGGGCTACGAGCAGTACTTC	CSASGGYEQYF
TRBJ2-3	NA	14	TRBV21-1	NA	TGTGCCAGCCAGACTAGCGGTAGCACAGATACGCAGTATTTT	CASQTSGSTDTQYF
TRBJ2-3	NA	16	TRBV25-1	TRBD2	TGTGCCAGCAGTGATCCCGGGACTAGCGGCACAGATACGCAGTATTTT	CASSDPGTSGTDTQYF
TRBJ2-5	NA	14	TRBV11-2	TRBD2	TGTGCCAGCAGCCACTGGACTAGTTTAGAGACCCAGTACTTC	CASSHWTSLETQYF
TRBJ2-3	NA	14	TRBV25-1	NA	TGTGCCAGCAGTGCCGTCTCCAGCACAGATACGCAGTATTTT	CASSAVSSTDTQYF
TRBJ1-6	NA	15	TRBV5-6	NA	TGTGCCAGCAGCTACCAGAGGTGGGGGGATTCACCCCTCCACTTT	CASSYQRWGDSPLHF
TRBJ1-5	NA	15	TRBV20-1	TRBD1	TGCAGTGCTAGTCATCGCGGACAGGGTGGCCAGCCCCAGCATTTT	CSASHRGQGGQPQHF
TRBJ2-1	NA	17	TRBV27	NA	TGTGCCAGCAGTCCCGCCTTAACAGGGTTTTCCTACAATGAGCAGTTCTTC	CASSPALTGFSYNEQFF
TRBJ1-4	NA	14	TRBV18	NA	TGTGCCAGCTCACCTTCCTCAACTAATGAAAAACTGTTTTTT	CASSPSSTNEKLFF
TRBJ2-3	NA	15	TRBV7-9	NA	TGTGCCAGCAGCCAGAGCGGGCCCAGCACAGATACGCAGTATTTT	CASSQSGPSTDTQYF
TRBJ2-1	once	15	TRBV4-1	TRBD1	TGCGCCAGCAGCCCGCCCGGGACAGGGGCCGGTGAGCAGTTCTTC	CASSPPGTGAGEQFF
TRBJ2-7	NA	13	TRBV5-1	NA	TGCGCCAGCAGCCCCACGACAGTCTACGAGCAGTACTTC	CASSPTTVYEQYF
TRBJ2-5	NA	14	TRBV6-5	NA	TGTGCCAGCAGTACTACCAGGGAAGGAGAGACCCAGTACTTC	CASSTTREGETQYF
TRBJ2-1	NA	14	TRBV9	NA	TGTGCCAGCAGCCCTCATGGGGAGGTAATTGAGCAGTTCTTC	CASSPHGEVIEQFF
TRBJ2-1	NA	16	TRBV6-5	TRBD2	TGTGCCAGCAGTTACGGGCTAGCGGGGGGGGACAATGAGCAGTTCTTC	CASSYGLAGGDNEQFF
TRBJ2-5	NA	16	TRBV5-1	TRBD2	TGCGCCAGCAGCTTACCTAGCGGGAACCATCAAGAGACCCAGTACTTC	CASSLPSGNHQETQYF